The 21 T cell receptor beta chains below come from one sample, sequenced in a study of blood T cells in healthy people across ages. Together with a sample-barcoded 5' primer, a J-beta primer mix was included in a second PCR lasting about 7 to 11 cycles. TCRdb called the 5' RACE reads again in MiXCR, with one record for every CDR3 protein. The table has some 800,000 distinct CDR3 sequences, 25% seen once. These same data were also listed under a study on T cells of mothers and their children.

The source material was blood. The receptors here all came from a boy between 10 and 17 years old in good health.

The chain employs TRBV20-1 and TRBJ1-1, with D unresolved. Germline V gene sequence: CDR1 DFQATT, CDR2 SNEGSKA (reference sequence). V gave up 4 bases and J gave up 1 base, with 13 bases separating them. The CDR3 has 14 residues. This CDR3 reads CSAMVGPQNTEAFF. CDR3 nucleotides: TGCAGTGCTATGGTAGGACCCCAGAACACTGAAGCTTTCTTT.

The CDR3 protein is CASSDKGVREQYF. The CDR3 DNA follows: TGTGCCAGCAGTGACAAGGGGGTTCGGGAGCAGTACTTC. V usage is TRBV2 and J usage is TRBJ2-7, with TRBD1 as a possible D gene (6 bases). CDR1 is SNHLY, CDR2 FYNNEI, per germline. Trimming stripped 3 bases from V and 7 bases from J, with 13 bases between. This CDR3 comprises 13 residues.

This clonotype was seen more than once but under ten times. The V and J genes are TRBV27 and TRBJ2-3; 16 bases match TRBD2. The CDR3 covers 18 residues. The junction had 6 bases not matched to a gene; V was cut back by 5 bases and J by 1 base. Germline CDR1 MNHEY, CDR2 SMNVEV (reference sequence). The CDR3 is CASSRGLAGGPGTDTQYF. In DNA, the CDR3 is TGTGCCAGCAGTAGGGGACTAGCGGGGGGGCCCGGCACAGATACGCAGTATTTT.

The rearrangement links TRBV7-2 to TRBJ2-5; 10 positions agree with TRBD2. The J call may not be correct, given that the DNA end is closer to TRBJ2-1. CDR3 length equals 16 residues. The germline V gene encodes CDR1 SGHTA and CDR2 FQGNSA. CDR3 DNA sequence: TGTGCCAGCAGCTTAAGTTCAAGCGGGAGGGCTCGTGAGCAGTTCTTC. Protein product: CASSLSSSGRAREQFF.

The chain is built from TRBV2 and TRBJ1-3; tentative D call: TRBD1 (5 bases). This CDR3 contains 14 residues. Germline V gene lookup returns CDR1 SNHLY and CDR2 FYNNEI. Trimming removed 7 bases from V and 3 bases from J, with 13 bases in between. The CDR3 protein is CASIDGRGGNTIYF. Written as DNA, the CDR3 is TGTGCCAGCATCGACGGGAGGGGTGGAAACACCATATATTTT.

This chain joins TRBV7-9 and TRBJ2-5, with D perhaps TRBD1 (6 bases). CDR3 length equals 13 residues. Looked up from germline, CDR1 is SEHNR and CDR2 is FQNEAQ (reference sequence). V lost 5 bases, J lost 1 base, and 8 bases lay in between. This CDR3 reads CASSDRFQETQYF. CDR3 bases: TGTGCCAGCAGCGACAGGTTCCAAGAGACCCAGTACTTC.

This CDR3 is CASSVEVVNEQFF. DNA for the CDR3: TGTGCCAGCAGCGTAGAAGTAGTCAATGAGCAGTTCTTC. The chain is built from TRBV9 and TRBJ2-1; D is undetermined. This CDR3 contains 13 residues. V was trimmed by 0 bases and J by 6 bases, leaving 7 bases between them. Germline-derived CDR1 and CDR2 are SGDLS and YYNGEE.

Concerning this clonotype itself: One end of the junction does not line up with germline, which may come from a read error. The chain joins TRBV29-1 to TRBJ2-7; D possibly corresponds to TRBD2 (6 bases). The germline V gene has CDR1 SQVTM and CDR2 ANQGSEA. The CDR3 loop spans 12 amino acids. The CDR3 region has the DNA TGCAGCGACCGGGGGACCACGGAGACCCAGTGCTTC. Its protein product is CSDRGTTETQCF.

The V gene is TRBV10-3, the J gene TRBJ2-5, with a tentative D call TRBD1 (6 bases). The J call may be incorrect, as the DNA end agrees better with TRBJ2-7. The germline V gene encodes CDR1 ENHRY and CDR2 SYGVKD. This CDR3 contains 13 residues. The CDR3, as DNA: TGTGCCATCGCAGGACAGAGCTCCTACGAGCAGTACTTC. As protein: CAIAGQSSYEQYF.

The V and J genes are TRBV20-1 and TRBJ2-7, with 14 bases identical to TRBD2. With 0 bases clipped from V and 3 bases from J, the junction kept 13 bases outside the gene matches. Germline V gene lookup returns CDR1 DFQATT and CDR2 SNEGSKA (reference sequence). CDR3 length: 19 amino acids. The CDR3 DNA reads as TGCAGTGCTAGAGATCAGGGGGGGACTAGCGGGAGAGTAAACTACGAGCAGTACTTC. The encoded protein is CSARDQGGTSGRVNYEQYF.

V is TRBV6-1 and J is TRBJ2-7; D gene unclear. V dropped 1 base and J dropped 2 bases, with 6 bases sitting between them. The V gene's germline CDR1 is MNHNS and CDR2 SASEGT. This CDR3 contains 13 residues. The CDR3 region is CASSEVLAYEQYF. The CDR3 DNA follows: TGTGCCAGCAGTGAAGTCCTGGCCTACGAGCAGTACTTC.

The table lists this clonotype with a few counts. The chain carries TRBV5-5 and TRBJ1-2; TRBD1 agrees at 7 bases. J was trimmed by 8 bases and V by 2 bases; bases with no gene match: 9. The CDR3 runs 14 residues. The germline gives CDR1 SGHKS, CDR2 YYEKEE (reference sequence). The CDR3 coding sequence is TGTGCCAGCAGCTTCGGGGTTACAGGGGACGGCTACACCTTC. Encoded protein: CASSFGVTGDGYTF.

The chain is built from TRBV13 and TRBJ2-7, with D hard to call. Trimming took off 5 bases at V and 0 bases at J, with 11 bases between the two ends. The CDR3 runs 14 residues. CDR1 and CDR2 (germline): PRHDT, FYEKMQ (reference sequence). The CDR3 coding sequence is TGTGCCAGCAGCCCCAGACATTCCTCCTACGAGCAGTACTTC. Its translation is CASSPRHSSYEQYF.

The rearrangement uses TRBV13 and TRBJ2-1; 9 positions match TRBD2. Losses at the gene ends were 0 bases for V and 8 bases for J; bases not matched to a gene: 8. The CDR3 runs to 16 residues. From germline, CDR1 is PRHDT and CDR2 FYEKMQ (reference sequence). In DNA, the CDR3 is TGTGCCAGCAGCTTAGGAACCAGCGGGGGGACCGATGAGCAGTTCTTC. It encodes CASSLGTSGGTDEQFF.

The chain carries TRBV29-1 and TRBJ1-2, with D possibly TRBD1 on 5 matching bases. This CDR3 region has 14 residues. V shed 7 bases and J shed 1 base, with 16 bases lying between them. Per the germline V gene, CDR1 is SQVTM and CDR2 is ANQGSEA. The CDR3 nucleotides read TGCAGCGGAGGGGCGGCCCGAGATAACTATGGCTACACCTTC. Amino acid sequence: CSGGAARDNYGYTF.

This clonotype appeared many times. This rearrangement joins TRBV18 to TRBJ2-7; D is undetermined. Trimming left V 4 bases short and J 2 bases short, with 12 bases between. Germline lookup yields CDR1 KGHSH and CDR2 LQKENI. The CDR3 sequence is 14 residues long. The CDR3 bases are TGTGCCAGCTCACAAATCGGGTTAACCTACGAGCAGTACTTC. Protein: CASSQIGLTYEQYF.

Only a few counts were recorded for this clonotype. This chain connects TRBV7-9 to TRBJ2-1; unclear D gene. The CDR3 sequence is 15 residues long. Trimming left V 1 base short and J 4 bases short, with 11 bases between. The germline V gene has CDR1 SEHNR and CDR2 FQNEAQ (reference sequence). For the CDR3, the DNA is TGTGCCAGCAGCTTAGTTGAATTACAGTACAATGAGCAGTTCTTC. Its protein is CASSLVELQYNEQFF.

This chain links TRBV29-1 with TRBJ2-7; D might be TRBD1 (5 bases). In germline, CDR1 is SQVTM, CDR2 ANQGSEA. The CDR3 is 12 residues long. V lost 7 bases, J lost 3 bases, and 13 bases lay in between. Here the CDR3 reads CSARTTGYEQYF. For the CDR3, the DNA is TGCAGCGCCAGGACCACAGGCTACGAGCAGTACTTC.

This clonotype was found a few times. The chain recombines TRBV20-1 with TRBJ2-1; TRBD2 agrees at 9 bases. The CDR3 is 14 amino acids. Germline CDR1 and CDR2: DFQATT and SNEGSKA (reference sequence). The V segment lost 6 bases and the J segment 3 bases; nucleotides outside the gene matches: 6. The DNA for the CDR3 is TGCAGTGCCCAGACTAGCGGTAACTACAATGAGCAGTTCTTC. It encodes CSAQTSGNYNEQFF.

The chain links TRBV28 to TRBJ2-7, with D perhaps being TRBD1 or TRBD2 (5 bases each). The CDR3 loop spans 11 amino acids. Trimming shortened V by 8 bases and J by 5 bases, and 10 bases separated the two germline ends. Germline V gene sequence: CDR1 MDHEN, CDR2 SYDVKM. The CDR3 DNA follows: TGTGCCAGCGGTTCGGGGCACGAGCAGTACTTC. Translation: CASGSGHEQYF.

On this clonotype: One end of the junction varies from germline; a read error may be responsible. The DNA for the CDR3 is TGTGCCACCGGCAGAGATAGACTAGAGGAGACCCAGTACTTC. Its translation is CATGRDRLEETQYF. V is TRBV15 and J is TRBJ2-5; a weak D match, TRBD2 (6 bases). The CDR3 sequence is 14 residues long. CDR1 LNHNV and CDR2 YYDKDF come from the germline V gene (reference sequence).